One sample yielded the 29 T cell receptor beta chains listed below, sequenced in a study of CD8+ T cells in alopecia areata. Following extraction, RNA underwent reverse transcription to cDNA, which served as the sequencing template. The repertoire was sequenced with immunoSEQ multiplex PCR; TCRdb's copy has only in-frame clones and lacks some. The sample yields more than 100,000 clones, roughly three fifths seen once. The source was CD4+ T cells sorted from blood, collected at week 0. These receptors came from a human donor with alopecia areata.

The chain employs TRBV5-6 and TRBJ2-7; D gene ambiguous. Per germline, CDR1 SGHDT and CDR2 YYEEEE. Between the trimmed V and J ends, which lost 6 bases and 0 bases, there was a span of 4 bases. The CDR3 consists of 11 residues. Written as DNA, the CDR3 is TGTGCCAGCACCTCCTCCTACGAGCAGTACTTC. This sequence encodes CASTSSYEQYF.

This clone showed up just a few times. V usage is TRBV19 and J usage is TRBJ1-1; TRBD1 matches at 7 bases. Germline V gene lookup returns CDR1 LNHDA and CDR2 SQIVND (reference sequence). This CDR3 contains 17 residues. J was trimmed by 4 bases and V by 3 bases; bases with no gene match: 14. The CDR3 sequence: CASSILQGRRGVTEAFF. DNA for the CDR3: TGTGCCAGTAGTATTTTACAGGGGAGGAGAGGTGTCACTGAAGCTTTCTTT.

V is TRBV9 and J is TRBJ2-7; D might be TRBD1 or TRBD2, each matching 5 bases. Trimming removed 0 bases from V and 1 base from J, with 14 bases in between. Germline V lookup: CDR1 SGDLS, CDR2 YYNGEE. The CDR3 loop spans 16 amino acids. CDR3 in amino acids: CASSVATSEGSYEQYF. CDR3 nucleotide sequence: TGTGCCAGCAGCGTAGCTACGAGCGAGGGGTCCTACGAGCAGTACTTC. The full variable domain, in which reference TRBV9 and TRBJ2-7 provide the parts outside the CDR3, is DSGVTQTPKHLITATGQRVTLRCSPRSGDLSVYWYQQSLDQGLQFLIQYYNGEERAKGNILERFSAQQFPDLHSELNLSSLELGDSALYFCASSVATSEGSYEQYFGPGTRLTVT.

V is TRBV7-2 and J is TRBJ2-7, with 9 nucleotides matching TRBD2. J was trimmed by 2 bases and V by 6 bases; bases with no gene match: 5. Germline V lookup: CDR1 SGHTA, CDR2 FQGNSA. This CDR3 has 14 residues. Here the CDR3 DNA reads TGTGCCAGCAGTCTGGCGGGAGGGCCCTACGAGCAGTACTTC. This translates into CASSLAGGPYEQYF.

This sequence joins TRBV5-4 and TRBJ1-4; 10 positions match TRBD1. V was pared by 4 bases and J by 5 bases, with 2 bases of the junction left unmatched. Germline lookup yields CDR1 SGHNT and CDR2 YYREEE (reference sequence). The CDR3 spans 14 residues. The chain's CDR3 is CASSRGQGNEKLFF. In nucleotides, the CDR3 is TGTGCCAGCAGCCGGGGACAGGGGAATGAAAAACTGTTTTTT.

J is TRBJ1-2 and V is TRBV25-1; tentative D call: TRBD1 (6 bases). CDR3 size: 14 residues. Germline-derived CDR1 and CDR2 are MGHDK and SYGVNS. The V end was cut by 6 bases, the J end by 5 bases, with 16 bases between. CDR3 sequence (DNA): TGTGCCAGCAGCGTACAGGGTCCAGATTATGGCTACACCTTC. It codes for CASSVQGPDYGYTF.

V gene TRBV5-1 combines with J gene TRBJ2-5; TRBD1 matches 8 bases. Germline CDR1 reads SGHRS; CDR2 reads YFSETQ. V lost 3 bases to trimming and J lost 4 bases; unmatched junction nucleotides: 8. This CDR3 comprises 15 residues. The CDR3: CASSSTGQGRETQYF. CDR3 sequence (DNA): TGCGCCAGCAGCTCTACAGGACAGGGTCGAGAGACCCAGTACTTC.

The rearrangement joins TRBV25-1 to TRBJ1-1, with 11 bases matching TRBD1. The CDR3 has 15 amino acids. Per the germline V gene, CDR1 is MGHDK and CDR2 is SYGVNS. Unmatched junction bases numbered 4, after V lost 4 bases and J lost 3 bases. In DNA form, the CDR3 reads TGTGCCAGCAGTGCTTCGGGACAGGGGGACACTGAAGCTTTCTTT. Translated: CASSASGQGDTEAFF. Full variable domain (rest looked up from reference TRBV25-1 and TRBJ1-1): EADIYQTPRYLVIGTGKKITLECSQTMGHDKMYWYQQDPGMELHLIHYSYGVNSTEKGDLSSESTVSRIRTEHFPLTLESARPSHTSQYLCASSASGQGDTEAFFGQGTRLTVV.

The chain links TRBV5-4 to TRBJ1-6, with 8 bases aligning to TRBD1. The CDR3 extends over 15 amino acids. After removal of 4 bases from V and 2 bases from J, the junction contained 2 bases not matched to a gene. Germline assignment: CDR1 SGHNT and CDR2 YYREEE (reference sequence). The CDR3: CASSPDRAYNSPLHF. The CDR3 bases are TGTGCCAGCAGCCCGGACAGGGCCTATAATTCACCCCTCCACTTT.

In this sample, this clone turned up a few times. CDR3 nucleotide sequence: TGTGCCAGCAGCTTAAAAGGCTCGGGAGTAAGCGGCTACACCTTC. As protein: CASSLKGSGVSGYTF. V is TRBV7-9 and J is TRBJ1-2, with D hard to call. Trimming left V 2 bases short and J 8 bases short, with 18 bases between. The CDR3 contains 15 residues. CDR1 is SEHNR and CDR2 is FQNEAQ in the germline V gene (reference sequence).

The table lists this clone with a few counts. This chain joins TRBV28 and TRBJ2-7; D might be TRBD1 (7 bases). The CDR3 has 17 amino acids. Germline CDR1 and CDR2: MDHEN and SYDVKM. The V and J ends lost 2 bases and 5 bases respectively, with 22 bases between them. The CDR3 DNA reads TGTGCCAGCAGTTTAGGCGGGGCAGGGGGATCTAATAACGAGCAGTACTTC. It codes for CASSLGGAGGSNNEQYF.

This clone was observed a few times. The chain recombines TRBV27 with TRBJ2-5, with TRBD2 matching 14 bases. V lost 5 bases, J lost 4 bases, and 9 bases stayed unmatched. The CDR3 is 17 residues long. CDR1 and CDR2 from the germline V gene are MNHEY and SMNVEV (reference sequence). CDR3 in DNA: TGTGCCAGCAGTCCCCAGACTAGCGGGAGGGCTGGAGAGACCCAGTACTTC. Protein: CASSPQTSGRAGETQYF.

The rearrangement links TRBV6-5 to TRBJ2-5, with 10 bases aligning to TRBD1. The CDR3 consists of 16 residues. The germline gives CDR1 MNHEY, CDR2 SVGAGI. Germline trimming cut 2 bases from V and 0 bases from J; bases unmatched to any gene: 3. The DNA for the CDR3 is TGTGCCAGCAGTTACACGGGACAGGGGTACCAAGAGACCCAGTACTTC. It translates to CASSYTGQGYQETQYF.

The rearrangement uses TRBV6-5 and TRBJ2-5; D not resolved. The CDR3 length is 14 residues. Germline assignment: CDR1 MNHEY and CDR2 SVGAGI. V lost 5 bases to trimming and J lost 2 bases, with 12 bases between them. The DNA of the CDR3 is TGTGCCAGCAGTAATGGTCCCCAACAAGAGACCCAGTACTTC. Translating it yields CASSNGPQQETQYF.

J is TRBJ2-3 and V is TRBV4-2, with 7 bases that match TRBD2. The germline V gene has CDR1 LGHNA and CDR2 YNFKEQ. The CDR3 extends over 17 amino acids. V was clipped by 3 bases and J by 2 bases; unmatched bases: 11. CDR3 bases: TGTGCCAGCAGCCAGGGGGACTACAGGATCTACACAGATACGCAGTATTTT. This codes for CASSQGDYRIYTDTQYF.

This chain uses TRBV5-1 with TRBJ1-4; 7 nucleotides match TRBD1. The trim removed 3 bases at V and 4 bases at J, leaving 9 bases unmatched. This CDR3 is built from 16 residues. The germline CDR1 and CDR2 sequences are SGHRS and YFSETQ. This CDR3 reads CASSSTPGQINEKLFF. The CDR3 DNA follows: TGCGCCAGCAGCTCGACTCCGGGACAGATTAATGAAAAACTGTTTTTT.

This rearrangement joins TRBV5-1 to TRBJ1-1; no reliable D call. V dropped 7 bases and J dropped 1 base, with 14 bases sitting between them. This CDR3 has 14 residues. The germline V gene has CDR1 SGHRS and CDR2 YFSETQ. The CDR3 spells CASGVNPGNTEAFF. The DNA for the CDR3 is TGCGCCAGCGGGGTGAACCCTGGGAACACTGAAGCTTTCTTT.

This sequence joins TRBV7-8 and TRBJ1-1; D unclear. Germline V gene data show CDR1 as SGHVS and CDR2 as FQNEAQ. The CDR3 extends over 15 amino acids. The germline V and J ends were trimmed by 2 bases and 3 bases, with 13 bases remaining between them. The CDR3 sequence: CASSLITEGYTEAFF. DNA of the CDR3: TGTGCCAGCAGCTTAATCACAGAGGGTTACACTGAAGCTTTCTTT. Looking up the rest from reference TRBV7-8 and TRBJ1-1 gives the full variable domain: GAGVSQSPRYKVAKRGQDVALRCDPISGHVSLFWYQQALGQGPEFLTYFQNEAQLDKSGLPSDRFFAERPEGSVSTLKIQRTQQEDSAVYLCASSLITEGYTEAFFGQGTRLTVV.

This clone was observed once. This chain connects TRBV27 to TRBJ2-5; tentatively, D is TRBD2 (6 bases). The CDR3 is 15 amino acids. Germline V gene lookup returns CDR1 MNHEY and CDR2 SMNVEV (reference sequence). Trimming stripped 2 bases from V and 5 bases from J, with 15 bases between. DNA of the CDR3: TGTGCCAGCAGTTTAAATCTATTGGGAGGCGAGACCCAGTACTTC. Translation: CASSLNLLGGETQYF.

V gene TRBV4-2 combines with J gene TRBJ2-3; 7 nucleotides line up with TRBD1. Germline values: CDR1 LGHNA, CDR2 YNFKEQ. CDR3 length: 16 amino acids. The V segment lost 0 bases and the J segment 0 bases; nucleotides outside the gene matches: 3. DNA of the CDR3: TGTGCCAGCAGCCAAGATCGACAGGGTAGCACAGATACGCAGTATTTT. It translates to CASSQDRQGSTDTQYF.

The CDR3 nucleotides are TGTGCCACCGGGGGCGGGGATACGCAGTATTTT. It encodes CATGGGDTQYF. The chain recombines TRBV7-7 with TRBJ2-3, with D perhaps given as TRBD1 or TRBD2 (6 bases each). Germline assignment: CDR1 SSHAT and CDR2 FNYEAQ (reference sequence). Trimming left V 10 bases short and J 6 bases short, with 11 bases between. CDR3 length: 11 residues.

The chain links TRBV28 to TRBJ2-3; either TRBD1 or TRBD2 may supply D (6 bases each). CDR1 is MDHEN and CDR2 is SYDVKM in the germline V gene. Trimming pared 0 bases from V and 6 bases from J, leaving 13 bases between. The CDR3 has 15 residues. CDR3 in amino acids: CASSLWTGAEDTQYF. The DNA for the CDR3 is TGTGCCAGCAGTTTATGGACGGGGGCGGAGGATACGCAGTATTTT.

This clone turned up a few times. The genes are TRBV10-3 and TRBJ2-5, with a possible D match to TRBD1 (6 bases). Germline V gives CDR1 ENHRY, CDR2 SYGVKD. V was trimmed by 7 bases and J by 2 bases, leaving 11 bases between them. The CDR3 runs 13 residues. The CDR3 loop reads CAITRTEQETQYF. CDR3 sequence (DNA): TGTGCCATCACTAGGACAGAACAAGAGACCCAGTACTTC.

The V and J genes are TRBV18 and TRBJ2-3; TRBD2 might be the D (5 bases). Deletions cut 2 bases from V and 6 bases from J, with 15 bases between. The CDR3 runs to 15 residues. CDR1 and CDR2 (germline): KGHSH, LQKENI. In DNA, the CDR3 is TGTGCCAGCTCACCAGCCGCCCGGGAAGGGGATACGCAGTATTTT. This sequence encodes CASSPAAREGDTQYF.

The rearrangement links TRBV6-5 to TRBJ2-7; either TRBD1 or TRBD2 may fit D (5 bases each). CDR3 length: 13 residues. Between the trimmed V and J ends, which lost 4 bases and 7 bases, there was a span of 14 bases. Germline assignment: CDR1 MNHEY and CDR2 SVGAGI. CDR3 amino acids: CASSSPSWGEQYF. Written as DNA, the CDR3 is TGTGCCAGCAGTTCGCCCAGTTGGGGGGAGCAGTACTTC.

The chain uses TRBV27 and TRBJ2-5, with 11 bases aligning to TRBD2. V shed 1 base and J 5 bases; nucleotides not matched to a gene: 6. Germline CDR1 MNHEY, CDR2 SMNVEV (reference sequence). The CDR3 has 16 residues. The CDR3 DNA sequence: TGTGCCAGCAGTTTATTCTTAGCGGGAGGGGGGGAGACCCAGTACTTC. It yields the protein CASSLFLAGGGETQYF.

This clone turned up a few times. This chain uses TRBV6-5 with TRBJ2-6; weak D call: TRBD2 (5 bases). Germline V lookup: CDR1 MNHEY, CDR2 SVGAGI. Trimming took 0 bases from V and 4 from J, leaving 10 bases between them. This CDR3 comprises 16 residues. The CDR3 protein is CASSYSRAAGANVLTF. Written as DNA, the CDR3 is TGTGCCAGCAGTTACTCGAGGGCAGCCGGGGCCAACGTCCTGACTTTC.

The V call is TRBV14, the J call TRBJ2-2, with 7 bases that match TRBD2. The CDR3 totals 15 residues. The germline gives CDR1 SGHDN, CDR2 FVKESK. V trimming: 2 bases; J trimming: 5 bases; junction bases outside the gene matches: 5. The CDR3, as DNA: TGTGCCAGCAGCCAACGGGCGGGAGTTACCGGGGAGCTGTTTTTT. Its protein product is CASSQRAGVTGELFF.

This chain links TRBV5-1 with TRBJ2-7, with unresolved D. Trimming pared 0 bases from V and 7 bases from J, leaving 8 bases between. Germline V gene lookup returns CDR1 SGHRS and CDR2 YFSETQ. The CDR3 runs to 12 residues. CDR3 nucleotides: TGCGCCAGCAGCTTGGGACACTGGGAGCAGTACTTC. It codes for CASSLGHWEQYF.